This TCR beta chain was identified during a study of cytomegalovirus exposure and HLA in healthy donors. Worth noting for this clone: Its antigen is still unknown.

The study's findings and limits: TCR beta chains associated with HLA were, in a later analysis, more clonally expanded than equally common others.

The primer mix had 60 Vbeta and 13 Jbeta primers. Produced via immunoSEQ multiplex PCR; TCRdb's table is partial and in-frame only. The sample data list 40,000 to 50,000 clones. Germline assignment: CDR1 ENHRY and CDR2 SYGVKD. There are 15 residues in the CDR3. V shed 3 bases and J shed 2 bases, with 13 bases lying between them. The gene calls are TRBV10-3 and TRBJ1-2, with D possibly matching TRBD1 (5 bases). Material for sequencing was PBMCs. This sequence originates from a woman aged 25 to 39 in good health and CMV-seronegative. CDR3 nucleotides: TGTGCCATCAGTGAAATTGTGGCAGGGAACTATGGCTACACCTTC. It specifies CAISEIVAGNYGYTF.